Presented here are 8 T cell receptor beta chains from one specimen sequenced in a study of blood T cell repertoires in COVID-19. Generated by immunoSEQ multiplex PCR, the TCRdb table keeps only in-frame clones and is missing some. The table shows fewer than 300,000 clones, with roughly 80% occurring only once. The sample consisted of PBMCs or T cells enriched from blood (not recorded which). These TCRs come from a man aged 35 to 55 who had been exposed to COVID-19.

This clone was seen a handful of times. The chain joins TRBV9 to TRBJ2-2, with D hard to call. Germline CDR1 SGDLS, CDR2 YYNGEE. The ends were cut back, 0 bases at V and 4 bases at J, with 10 bases in the middle. The CDR3 spans 15 residues. The CDR3 coding sequence is TGTGCCAGCAGCGTAGAGACGAGGAGCACCGGGGAGCTGTTTTTT. The encoded protein is CASSVETRSTGELFF.

The chain joins TRBV28 to TRBJ2-4; possible D gene TRBD1, 5 bases. This CDR3 contains 15 residues. CDR1 and CDR2 (germline): MDHEN, SYDVKM. The V end was cut by 6 bases, the J end by 1 base, with 13 bases between. The CDR3 DNA reads as TGTGCCAGCAGCTATGGTGGGGCGGCCAAAAACATTCAGTACTTC. Translating it yields CASSYGGAAKNIQYF.

J is TRBJ2-7 and V is TRBV19; tentative D call: TRBD1 (5 bases). The germline gives CDR1 LNHDA, CDR2 SQIVND (reference sequence). V lost 1 base to trimming and J lost 2 bases, with 9 bases between them. The CDR3 runs to 14 residues. CDR3 coding DNA: TGTGCCAGTAGTATAGCTCCAGGGACCTACGAGCAGTACTTC. This translates into CASSIAPGTYEQYF.

The chain combines TRBV18 with TRBJ2-1, with a possible D match to TRBD2 (6 bases). The germline gives CDR1 KGHSH, CDR2 LQKENI. The CDR3 extends over 15 amino acids. Trimming took off 3 bases at V and 10 bases at J, with 19 bases between the two ends. CDR3 DNA sequence: TGTGCCAGCTCACCGACCGGAGGGGTCGGAGGGGAGCAGTTCTTC. Translating gives CASSPTGGVGGEQFF.

This chain connects TRBV9 to TRBJ2-2; 11 positions match TRBD1. Germline V gene sequence: CDR1 SGDLS, CDR2 YYNGEE. After removal of 2 bases from V and 4 bases from J, the junction contained 4 bases not matched to a gene. The CDR3 totals 16 residues. The CDR3 sequence: CASSVGQGASTGELFF. The CDR3 nucleotides read TGTGCCAGCAGCGTTGGACAGGGGGCCTCCACCGGGGAGCTGTTTTTT.

The rearrangement joins TRBV5-5 to TRBJ1-6; TRBD1 matches 9 bases. Germline values: CDR1 SGHKS, CDR2 YYEKEE (reference sequence). The ends lost 7 bases at V and 9 bases at J; junction bases unmatched: 5. CDR3 length: 13 residues. The DNA for the CDR3 is TGTGCCAGCGACGGACAGGGGACTTCACCCCTCCACTTT. Its protein product is CASDGQGTSPLHF.

This chain's CDR3 is CASSPGGSHRGYQPQHF. For the CDR3, the DNA is TGTGCCAGCAGCCCCGGCGGTAGTCACCGAGGTTATCAGCCCCAGCATTTT. The chain is built from TRBV9 and TRBJ1-5; D not certain. Germline V lookup: CDR1 SGDLS, CDR2 YYNGEE. V lost 4 bases to trimming and J lost 5 bases, with 22 bases between them. CDR3 length: 17 residues.

V is TRBV5-1 and J is TRBJ2-3; D is undetermined. Trimming cost V 6 bases and J 0 bases, with 11 bases left between them. The CDR3 covers 14 residues. Germline CDR1 reads SGHRS; CDR2 reads YFSETQ. The CDR3 spells CASNGPLSTDTQYF. The CDR3 DNA reads as TGCGCCAGCAATGGTCCCCTAAGCACAGATACGCAGTATTTT.